A selection of T cell receptor beta chains follows, all from one sample in a study of human T cells and chemical hapten exposure. MiXCR, run by TCRdb on the RACE reads, gives a single entry per CDR3 protein. The sample has tens of thousands of distinct CDR3 sequences, 9.6% seen once. The specimen comprised whole blood, sampled in connection with sensitization to the hapten diphenylcyclopropenone (DPC). The source of these receptors is a woman in her thirties or forties with alopecia areata. Some clones in this sample may be carry-over from other donors' samples. The CDR3 runs from the conserved cysteine through the conserved F or W. A D gene is named only where the DNA matches it firmly. Clone size appears in some rows only: once, few, many, or a class for an expanded clone.

d_call v_call clone_size cdr3_aa
. TRBV3-1 . CASRREPGELFF
. TRBV27 . CASSFAGDYGYTF
TRBD2 TRBV28 . CASRIGGTNPTYEQYF
. TRBV20-1 . CSAGYTIGNQPQHF
TRBD1 TRBV29-1 . CSVRRDRGESTEAFF
. TRBV6-2/TRBV6-3 many CASSYSSDSYEQYF
. TRBV7-6 . CASSTVRGDLAETQYF
. TRBV24-1 . CATSDLQTGSSYNEQFF
. TRBV19 few CASSIVKGSYEQYF
. TRBV7-2 many CASSSPFPRTGSETQYF
TRBD2 TRBV20-1 few CSAHTSGGWNEQFF
TRBD1 TRBV4-1 many CASSQLLGQVTSYEQYF
TRBD1 TRBV6-2/TRBV6-3 . CASSYRDSHNEQFF
TRBD1 TRBV4-2 many CASSRGTEPNNEQFF
. TRBV13 . CASSFQESYEQYF
TRBD2 TRBV10-3 many CAISDLAGGPGTQYF
. TRBV6-1 . CASSYAEGVGEQYF
TRBD2 TRBV7-2 many CASSLGLAGPDTDTQYF
TRBD1 TRBV28 many CASSLGQLNEKLFF
TRBD1 TRBV9 many CASSAGTGTGNTIYF
. TRBV4-3 few CASSQDLTDSSFSYNEQFF
. TRBV28 many CASSETSHAATQYF